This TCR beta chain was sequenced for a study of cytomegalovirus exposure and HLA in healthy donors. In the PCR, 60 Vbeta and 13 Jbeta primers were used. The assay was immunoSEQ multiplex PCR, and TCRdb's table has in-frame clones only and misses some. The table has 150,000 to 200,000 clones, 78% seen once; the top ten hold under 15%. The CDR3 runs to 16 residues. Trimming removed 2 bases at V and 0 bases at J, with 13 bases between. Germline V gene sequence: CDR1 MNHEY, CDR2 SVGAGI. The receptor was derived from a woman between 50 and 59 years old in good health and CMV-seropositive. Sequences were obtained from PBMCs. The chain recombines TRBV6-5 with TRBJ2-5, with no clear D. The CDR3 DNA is TGTGCCAGCAGTTACGGGCTCAGGTCGTACCAAGAGACCCAGTACTTC. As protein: CASSYGLRSYQETQYF.